The clone carrying this TCR beta chain appeared a few times. The data were taken from a study of technical replicates of blood from several donors. Clones were read by immunoSEQ multiplex PCR, and TCRdb kept only the in-frame ones, dropping some. The sample includes some 77,000 clones, about 86% of them seen just once. The CDR3 length is 17 residues. The germline V gene encodes CDR1 SGHNT and CDR2 YYREEE (reference sequence). The V gene end was trimmed by 4 bases and the J gene end by 1 base; junction bases not matched to a gene: 10. The sequenced sample consisted of PBMCs. V usage is TRBV5-4 and J usage is TRBJ1-1, with 10 bases matching TRBD1. This TCR was sampled from a human donor in good health. Some clones in this sample may be carry-over from other donors' samples. CDR3 nucleotide sequence: TGTGCCAGCAGCGGGACAGGGGCCCTCTTTGGGAACACTGAAGCTTTCTTT. Translated: CASSGTGALFGNTEAFF. The whole variable domain, remainder taken from reference TRBV5-4 and TRBJ1-1, is ETGVTQSPTHLIKTRGQQVTLRCSSQSGHNTVSWYQQALGQGPQFIFQYYREEENGRGNFPPRFSGLQFPNYSSELNVNALELDDSALYLCASSGTGALFGNTEAFFGQGTRLTVV.